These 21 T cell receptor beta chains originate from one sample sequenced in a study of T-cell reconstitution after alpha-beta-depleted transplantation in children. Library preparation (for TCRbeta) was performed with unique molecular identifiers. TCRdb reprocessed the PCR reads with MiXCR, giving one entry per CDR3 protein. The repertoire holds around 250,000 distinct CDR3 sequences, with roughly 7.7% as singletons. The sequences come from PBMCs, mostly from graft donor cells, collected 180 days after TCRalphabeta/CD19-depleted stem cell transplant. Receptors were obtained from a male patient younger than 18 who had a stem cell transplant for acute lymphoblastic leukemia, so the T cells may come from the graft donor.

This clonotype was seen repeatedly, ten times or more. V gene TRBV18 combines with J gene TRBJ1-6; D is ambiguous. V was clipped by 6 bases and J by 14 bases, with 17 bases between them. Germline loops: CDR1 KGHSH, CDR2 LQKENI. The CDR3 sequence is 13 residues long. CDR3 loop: CASSPRAQATLHF. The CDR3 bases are TGTGCCAGCTCGCCCCGGGCCCAGGCCACCCTCCACTTT.

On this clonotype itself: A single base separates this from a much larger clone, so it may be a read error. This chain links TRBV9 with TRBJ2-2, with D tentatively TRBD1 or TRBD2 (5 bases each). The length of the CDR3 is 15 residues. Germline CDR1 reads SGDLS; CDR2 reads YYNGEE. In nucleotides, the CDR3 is TGTGCCAGCAGCGTAGGGGGCCTGGGCACCGGGGAGCTGTCTTTT. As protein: CASSVGGLGTGELSF.

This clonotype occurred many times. The CDR3 region is CASTFRVPQHF. The CDR3 DNA sequence: TGTGCCAGCACTTTCAGGGTCCCCCAGCATTTT. V gene TRBV6-6 combines with J gene TRBJ1-5; perhaps TRBD1 as D (5 bases). The germline V and J ends were trimmed by 7 bases and 10 bases, with 11 bases remaining between them. The germline V gene encodes CDR1 MNHNY and CDR2 SVGAGI (reference sequence). The CDR3 extends over 11 amino acids.

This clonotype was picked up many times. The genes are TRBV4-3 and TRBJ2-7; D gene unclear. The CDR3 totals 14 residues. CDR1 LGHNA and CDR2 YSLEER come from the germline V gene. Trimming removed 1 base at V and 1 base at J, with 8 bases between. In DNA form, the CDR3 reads TGCGCCAGCAGCCAAGGAAGGGTGTCCTACGAGCAGTACTTC. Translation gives CASSQGRVSYEQYF.

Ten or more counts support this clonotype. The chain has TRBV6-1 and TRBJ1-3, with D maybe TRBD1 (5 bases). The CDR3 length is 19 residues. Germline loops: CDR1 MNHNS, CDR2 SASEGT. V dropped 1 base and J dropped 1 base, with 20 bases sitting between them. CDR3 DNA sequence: TGTGCCAGCAGTGAAGTAGGGACGGGAGCAGGTCCTTCTGGAAACACCATATATTTT. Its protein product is CASSEVGTGAGPSGNTIYF.

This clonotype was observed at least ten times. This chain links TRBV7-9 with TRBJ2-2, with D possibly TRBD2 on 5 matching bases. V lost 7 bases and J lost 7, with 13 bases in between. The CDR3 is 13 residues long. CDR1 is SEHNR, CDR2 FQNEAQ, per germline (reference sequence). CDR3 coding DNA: TGTGCCAGCACCACGGAAGAGGGCGGGGAGCTGTTTTTT. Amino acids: CASTTEEGGELFF.

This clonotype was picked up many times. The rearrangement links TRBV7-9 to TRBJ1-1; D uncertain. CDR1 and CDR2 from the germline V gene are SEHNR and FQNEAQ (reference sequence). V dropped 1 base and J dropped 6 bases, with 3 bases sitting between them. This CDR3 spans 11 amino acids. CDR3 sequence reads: CASSLEPEAFF. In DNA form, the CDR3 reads TGTGCCAGCAGCTTAGAACCTGAAGCTTTCTTT.

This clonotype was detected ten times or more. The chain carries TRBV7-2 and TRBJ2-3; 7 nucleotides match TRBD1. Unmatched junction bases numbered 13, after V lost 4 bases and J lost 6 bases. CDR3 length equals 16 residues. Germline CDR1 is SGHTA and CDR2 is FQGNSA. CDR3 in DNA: TGTGCCAGCAGCTATCGACAGGGTTCACGGACGGATACGCAGTATTTT. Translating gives CASSYRQGSRTDTQYF. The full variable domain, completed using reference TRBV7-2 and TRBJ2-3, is GAGVSQSPSNKVTEKGKDVELRCDPISGHTALYWYRQSLGQGLEFLIYFQGNSAPDKSGLPSDRFSAERTGGSVSTLTIQRTQQEDSAVYLCASSYRQGSRTDTQYFGPGTRLTVL.

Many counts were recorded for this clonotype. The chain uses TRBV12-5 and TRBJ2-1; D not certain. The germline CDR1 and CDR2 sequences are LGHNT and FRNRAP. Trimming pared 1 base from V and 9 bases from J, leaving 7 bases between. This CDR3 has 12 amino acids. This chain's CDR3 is CASGLGLSEQFF. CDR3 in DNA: TGTGCTAGTGGTTTGGGTTTAAGTGAGCAGTTCTTC.

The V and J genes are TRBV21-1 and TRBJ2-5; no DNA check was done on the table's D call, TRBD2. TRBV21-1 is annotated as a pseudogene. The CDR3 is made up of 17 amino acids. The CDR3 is CASSKWYRGSFQETQYF. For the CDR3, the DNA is TGTGCCAGCAGCAAGTGGTATAGGGGGAGTTTCCAAGAGACCCAGTACTTC.

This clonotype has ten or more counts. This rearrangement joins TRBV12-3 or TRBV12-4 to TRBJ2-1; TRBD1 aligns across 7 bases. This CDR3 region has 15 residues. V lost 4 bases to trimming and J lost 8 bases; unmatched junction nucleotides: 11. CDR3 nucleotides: TGTGCCAGCAGTTCAAGGGGACAGATGGACTATGAGCAGTTCTTC. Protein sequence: CASSSRGQMDYEQFF.

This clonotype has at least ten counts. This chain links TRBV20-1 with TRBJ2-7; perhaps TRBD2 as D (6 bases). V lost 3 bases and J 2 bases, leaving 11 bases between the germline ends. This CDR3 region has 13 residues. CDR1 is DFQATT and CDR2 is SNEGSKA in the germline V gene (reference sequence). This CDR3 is CSASAAGPYEQYF. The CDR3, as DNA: TGCAGTGCTAGTGCGGCGGGACCCTACGAGCAGTACTTC.

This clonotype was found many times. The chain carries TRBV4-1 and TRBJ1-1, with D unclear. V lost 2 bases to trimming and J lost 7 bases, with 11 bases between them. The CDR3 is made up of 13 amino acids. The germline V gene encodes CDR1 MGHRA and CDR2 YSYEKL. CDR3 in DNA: TGCGCCAGCAGCCAAAAGGGAGGTGTTGAAGCTTTCTTT. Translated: CASSQKGGVEAFF.

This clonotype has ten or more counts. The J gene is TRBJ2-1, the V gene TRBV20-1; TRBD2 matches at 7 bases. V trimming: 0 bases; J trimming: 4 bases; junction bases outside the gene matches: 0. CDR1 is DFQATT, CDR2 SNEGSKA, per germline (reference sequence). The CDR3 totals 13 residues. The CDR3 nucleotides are TGCAGTGCTAGAGAAGCGGGGTACAATGAGCAGTTCTTC. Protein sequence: CSAREAGYNEQFF.

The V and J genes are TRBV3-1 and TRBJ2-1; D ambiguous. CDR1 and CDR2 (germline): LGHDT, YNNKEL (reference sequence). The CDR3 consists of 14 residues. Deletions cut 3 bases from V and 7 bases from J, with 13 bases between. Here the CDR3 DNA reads TGTGCCAGCAGCCACCCCTCGGCTGGTAATGAGCAGTTCTTC. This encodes CASSHPSAGNEQFF.

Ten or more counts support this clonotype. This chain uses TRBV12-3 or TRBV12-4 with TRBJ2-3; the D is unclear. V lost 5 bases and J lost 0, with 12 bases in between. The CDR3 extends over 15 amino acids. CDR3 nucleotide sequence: TGTGCCAGCAGTCCCGTGCTGGGAAGCACAGATACGCAGTATTTT. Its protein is CASSPVLGSTDTQYF.

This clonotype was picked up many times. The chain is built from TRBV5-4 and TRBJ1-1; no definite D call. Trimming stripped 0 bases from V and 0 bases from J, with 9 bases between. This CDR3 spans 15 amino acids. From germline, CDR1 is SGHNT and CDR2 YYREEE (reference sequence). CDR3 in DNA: TGTGCCAGCAGCTTGGGCAGCTCTATGAACACTGAAGCTTTCTTT. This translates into CASSLGSSMNTEAFF.

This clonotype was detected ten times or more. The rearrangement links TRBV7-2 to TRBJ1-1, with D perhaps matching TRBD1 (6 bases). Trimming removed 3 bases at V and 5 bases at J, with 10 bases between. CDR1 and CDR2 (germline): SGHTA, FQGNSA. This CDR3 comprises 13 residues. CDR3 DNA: TGTGCCAGCAGCTTCAACAGGGTTACTGAAGCTTTCTTT. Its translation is CASSFNRVTEAFF.

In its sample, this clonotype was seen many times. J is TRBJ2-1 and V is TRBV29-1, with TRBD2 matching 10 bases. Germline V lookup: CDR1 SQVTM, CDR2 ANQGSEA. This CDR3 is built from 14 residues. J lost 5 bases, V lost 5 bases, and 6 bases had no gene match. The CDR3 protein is CSVKAGGPNNEQFF. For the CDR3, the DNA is TGCAGCGTTAAAGCGGGAGGGCCCAACAATGAGCAGTTCTTC.

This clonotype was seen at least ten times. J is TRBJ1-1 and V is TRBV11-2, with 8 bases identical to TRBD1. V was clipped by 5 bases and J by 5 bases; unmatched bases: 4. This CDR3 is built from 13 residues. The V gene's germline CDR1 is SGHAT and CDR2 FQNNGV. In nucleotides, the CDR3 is TGTGCCAGCAGCCCCCGACAGGGGACTGAAGCTTTCTTT. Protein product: CASSPRQGTEAFF. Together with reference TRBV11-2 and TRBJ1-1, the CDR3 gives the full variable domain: EAGVAQSPRYKIIEKRQSVAFWCNPISGHATLYWYQQILGQGPKLLIQFQNNGVVDDSQLPKDRFSAERLKGVDSTLKIQPAKLEDSAVYLCASSPRQGTEAFFGQGTRLTVV.

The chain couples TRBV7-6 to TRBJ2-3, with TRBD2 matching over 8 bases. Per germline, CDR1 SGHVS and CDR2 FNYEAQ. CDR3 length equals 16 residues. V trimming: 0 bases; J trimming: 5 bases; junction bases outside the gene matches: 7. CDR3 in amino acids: CASSLASREGKDTQYF. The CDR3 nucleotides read TGTGCCAGCAGCTTAGCGAGTCGGGAGGGGAAAGATACGCAGTATTTT.